Listed here are 24 T cell receptor beta chains from one sample, sequenced in a study of T cell repertoires in aging, cancer and after chemotherapy. The template was genomic DNA from peripheral blood, not RNA. TRB rearrangements spanning V, D and J were amplified using mixed TRB-A/B primers. TCRdb used MiXCR to reprocess the multiplex PCR reads, holding one entry per CDR3 protein. The sample includes around 8,600 distinct CDR3 sequences, about 25% of them seen just once. The sequenced sample was blood. The origin of the receptors is a human donor with a blood cancer. The donor label of this sample is uncertain.

This clonotype turned up a few times. The genes are TRBV20-1 and TRBJ2-7; D is undetermined. The V end was cut by 5 bases, the J end by 2 bases, with 16 bases between. The CDR3 consists of 14 residues. Germline V gene lookup returns CDR1 DFQATT and CDR2 SNEGSKA (reference sequence). Here the CDR3 reads CSAHDPASPYEQYF. The CDR3 region has the DNA TGCAGTGCTCACGACCCTGCCTCACCCTACGAGCAGTACTTC.

This clonotype has more than one count but fewer than ten. The chain is built from TRBV5-1 and TRBJ1-2; D gene uncertain. This CDR3 is built from 14 residues. Germline CDR1 SGHRS, CDR2 YFSETQ. Trimming left V 3 bases short and J 4 bases short, with 13 bases between. The chain's CDR3 is CASSSEWTGYGYTF. CDR3 bases: TGCGCCAGCAGCTCCGAGTGGACCGGCTATGGCTACACCTTC. The full variable domain, completed using reference TRBV5-1 and TRBJ1-2, is KAGVTQTPRYLIKTRGQQVTLSCSPISGHRSVSWYQQTPGQGLQFLFEYFSETQRNKGNFPGRFSGRQFSNSRSEMNVSTLELGDSALYLCASSSEWTGYGYTFGSGTRLTVV.

The count of this clonotype is one. CDR3 sequence: CSAIWRSSTDTQYF. The CDR3 DNA reads as TGCAGTGCTATCTGGCGGTCAAGCACAGATACGCAGTATTTT. The chain links TRBV20-1 to TRBJ2-3; D call uncertain. The CDR3 sequence is 14 residues long. Germline lookup yields CDR1 DFQATT and CDR2 SNEGSKA (reference sequence). V lost 4 bases and J lost 0, with 11 bases in between.

V usage is TRBV7-9 and J usage is TRBJ2-7; D is perhaps TRBD1 or TRBD2 (5 bases each). With 8 bases removed from V and 4 bases from J, the gap between germline ends came to 12 bases. The CDR3 is made up of 12 amino acids. The V gene's germline CDR1 is SEHNR and CDR2 FQNEAQ (reference sequence). CDR3 nucleotide sequence: TGTGCCAGCGGGGATGGGGGTTACGAGCAGTACTTC. It translates to CASGDGGYEQYF.

By share of the sample, this clonotype is medium-sized. The rearrangement uses TRBV7-2 and TRBJ2-5; 8 positions match TRBD2. This CDR3 contains 14 residues. The germline V gene has CDR1 SGHTA and CDR2 FQGNSA. The J segment lost 4 bases and the V segment lost 5 bases, leaving 6 bases of the junction unmatched. CDR3 bases: TGTGCCAGCAGCAGCTACGGGGGGGCAGAGACCCAGTACTTC. Translation gives CASSSYGGAETQYF.

Judged by abundance, this clonotype is medium-sized. J is TRBJ2-7 and V is TRBV7-9; D not resolved. Germline lookup yields CDR1 SEHNR and CDR2 FQNEAQ (reference sequence). V was cut by 5 bases and J by 3 bases, with 14 bases left in between. The CDR3 is made up of 14 amino acids. The CDR3: CASSRAGQFYEQYF. DNA for the CDR3: TGTGCCAGCAGCCGCGCTGGGCAGTTCTACGAGCAGTACTTC. The whole variable domain, filled in from reference TRBV7-9 and TRBJ2-7, reads DTGVSQNPRHKITKRGQNVTFRCDPISEHNRLYWYRQTLGQGPEFLTYFQNEAQLEKSRLLSDRFSAERPKGSFSTLEIQRTEQGDSAMYLCASSRAGQFYEQYFGPGTRLTVT.

This clonotype was recorded a few times. The chain has TRBV6-1 and TRBJ1-5; 7 nucleotides agree with TRBD1. Trimming took 5 bases from V and 4 from J; bases not matched to a gene: 8. This CDR3 comprises 15 residues. Germline CDR1 reads MNHNS; CDR2 reads SASEGT. Here the CDR3 reads CASSPQGGGNQPQHF. CDR3 nucleotides: TGTGCCAGCAGTCCCCAGGGGGGGGGAAATCAGCCCCAGCATTTT.

This clonotype has just one count. The chain carries TRBV30 and TRBJ2-3; 13 nucleotides match TRBD2. The J segment lost 1 base and the V segment lost 3 bases, leaving 10 bases of the junction unmatched. Germline assignment: CDR1 GTSNPN and CDR2 SVGIG (reference sequence). This CDR3 has 18 amino acids. The CDR3 spells CAWSGTSGTLSGTDTQYF. CDR3 nucleotide sequence: TGTGCCTGGAGCGGGACTAGCGGGACGTTAAGTGGCACAGATACGCAGTATTTT.

This chain joins TRBV5-1 and TRBJ1-1; a possible D gene is TRBD1 (6 bases). The germline V gene has CDR1 SGHRS and CDR2 YFSETQ. V was shortened by 5 bases and J by 2 bases, with 19 bases between the two germline ends. The CDR3 contains 16 residues. CDR3: CASRGTIWTANTEAFF. The CDR3 bases are TGCGCCAGCAGGGGGACGATTTGGACAGCCAACACTGAAGCTTTCTTT.

The chain has TRBV12-3 or TRBV12-4 and TRBJ2-5, with 8 bases matching TRBD1. Trimming at V came to 3 bases and at J to 1 base, leaving 13 bases not matched to a gene. There are 18 residues in the CDR3. The CDR3 DNA is TGTGCCAGCAGTTTCCAGGGGGCGGGACTGGCCTCCCAAGAGACCCAGTACTTC. Amino acids: CASSFQGAGLASQETQYF.

Judged by abundance, this clonotype is medium-sized. J is TRBJ2-1 and V is TRBV6-5; no reliable D call. Germline CDR1 MNHEY, CDR2 SVGAGI. The ends were cut back, 2 bases at V and 5 bases at J, with 7 bases in the middle. This CDR3 contains 13 residues. The CDR3 protein is CASSYARHNEQFF. In DNA, the CDR3 is TGTGCCAGCAGTTACGCGCGGCACAATGAGCAGTTCTTC.

This clonotype was detected only a few times. The chain employs TRBV13 and TRBJ1-4; tentatively, D is TRBD1 (6 bases). Germline values: CDR1 PRHDT, CDR2 FYEKMQ (reference sequence). Trimming removed 0 bases from V and 4 bases from J, with 15 bases in between. CDR3 size: 17 residues. The CDR3 protein is CASSLGRANRVNEKLFF. The CDR3 nucleotides are TGTGCCAGCAGCTTAGGTCGCGCGAACAGGGTTAATGAAAAACTGTTTTTT.

In this sample, this clonotype is medium-sized. The chain has TRBV27 and TRBJ2-7; the match to TRBD2 covers 11 bases. Trimming cost V 8 bases and J 6 bases; bases outside gene matches: 6. CDR3 length: 13 amino acids. CDR1 is MNHEY and CDR2 is SMNVEV in the germline V gene (reference sequence). The CDR3 here is CASRLAGPTEQYF. CDR3 coding DNA: TGTGCCAGCCGACTAGCGGGACCGACCGAGCAGTACTTC.

This clonotype was detected ten times or more. The chain combines TRBV24-1 with TRBJ1-4, with D unresolved. Trimming left V 10 bases short and J 7 bases short, with 15 bases between. Germline V CDR1 and CDR2: KGHDR, SFDVKD. The length of the CDR3 is 13 residues. Here the CDR3 reads CATSSKSSEKLFF. The CDR3, as DNA: TGTGCCACAAGCTCCAAGTCAAGTGAAAAACTGTTTTTT.

The V call is TRBV5-1, the J call TRBJ1-2; 10 nucleotides match TRBD1. The J segment lost 8 bases and the V segment lost 0 bases, leaving 7 bases of the junction unmatched. Germline CDR1 is SGHRS and CDR2 is YFSETQ. CDR3 length: 15 residues. This chain's CDR3 is CASSLAGTGVEGYTF. CDR3 bases: TGCGCCAGCAGCTTGGCCGGGACAGGGGTCGAAGGCTACACCTTC.

This clonotype was picked up a small number of times. The chain combines TRBV7-9 with TRBJ2-7, with 7 bases identical to TRBD1. Trimming cost V 1 base and J 2 bases; bases outside gene matches: 2. The CDR3 is 14 residues long. Germline V gene sequence: CDR1 SEHNR, CDR2 FQNEAQ (reference sequence). CDR3 nucleotide sequence: TGTGCCAGCAGCTTAGGGGACAGCACCTACGAGCAGTACTTC. Encoded protein: CASSLGDSTYEQYF.

The V gene is TRBV19, the J gene TRBJ2-7, with TRBD1 matching 7 bases. After removal of 3 bases from V and 0 bases from J, the junction contained 8 bases not matched to a gene. Germline V gene lookup returns CDR1 LNHDA and CDR2 SQIVND (reference sequence). This CDR3 comprises 16 residues. The CDR3: CASSIVGQVSSYEQYF. CDR3 nucleotides: TGTGCCAGTAGTATTGTCGGACAGGTGAGCTCCTACGAGCAGTACTTC.

This clonotype was recorded only once. The CDR3 sequence is CASSHVPREHEQYF. The CDR3 DNA sequence: TGTGCCAGCAGCCATGTCCCACGGGAGCACGAGCAGTACTTC. The V gene is TRBV5-4, the J gene TRBJ2-7; possible D gene TRBD2, 6 bases. Germline assignment: CDR1 SGHNT and CDR2 YYREEE (reference sequence). This CDR3 has 14 residues. V lost 4 bases, J lost 5 bases, and 16 bases lay in between. The whole variable domain, remainder taken from reference TRBV5-4 and TRBJ2-7, is ETGVTQSPTHLIKTRGQQVTLRCSSQSGHNTVSWYQQALGQGPQFIFQYYREEENGRGNFPPRFSGLQFPNYSSELNVNALELDDSALYLCASSHVPREHEQYFGPGTRLTVT.

The rearrangement links TRBV11-2 to TRBJ2-7; D not certain. V was cut by 5 bases and J by 4 bases, with 12 bases left in between. CDR3 length: 13 residues. Germline CDR1 SGHAT, CDR2 FQNNGV. In DNA form, the CDR3 reads TGTGCCAGCAGCCCGGTGGACGGATACGAGCAGTACTTC. It specifies CASSPVDGYEQYF.

There are many counts of this clonotype. The J gene is TRBJ1-3, the V gene TRBV5-1; D is uncertain. The CDR3 totals 14 residues. The V and J ends lost 0 bases and 4 bases respectively, with 8 bases between them. In germline, CDR1 is SGHRS, CDR2 YFSETQ. Here the CDR3 reads CASSLAGLGNTIYF. CDR3 in DNA: TGCGCCAGCAGCTTGGCCGGGTTAGGAAACACCATATATTTT. The whole variable domain, remainder taken from reference TRBV5-1 and TRBJ1-3, is KAGVTQTPRYLIKTRGQQVTLSCSPISGHRSVSWYQQTPGQGLQFLFEYFSETQRNKGNFPGRFSGRQFSNSRSEMNVSTLELGDSALYLCASSLAGLGNTIYFGEGSWLTVV.

The V call is TRBV7-9, the J call TRBJ2-3; either TRBD1 or TRBD2 may supply D (7 bases each). This CDR3 has 16 residues. Trimming took off 5 bases at V and 4 bases at J, with 19 bases between the two ends. From germline, CDR1 is SEHNR and CDR2 FQNEAQ (reference sequence). The CDR3 region has the DNA TGTGCCAGCAGCCTCTCCGGGGGGAGGGGGCCAGATACGCAGTATTTT. This encodes CASSLSGGRGPDTQYF. The complete variable domain, with remaining parts taken from reference TRBV7-9 and TRBJ2-3, reads DTGVSQNPRHKITKRGQNVTFRCDPISEHNRLYWYRQTLGQGPEFLTYFQNEAQLEKSRLLSDRFSAERPKGSFSTLEIQRTEQGDSAMYLCASSLSGGRGPDTQYFGPGTRLTVL.

This clonotype was seen a few times. This chain uses TRBV5-1 with TRBJ2-1; D may be TRBD1 or TRBD2 (5 bases each). Trimming took 1 base from V and 0 from J, leaving 17 bases between them. Per the germline V gene, CDR1 is SGHRS and CDR2 is YFSETQ. There are 18 residues in the CDR3. The CDR3 DNA sequence: TGCGCCAGCAGCTTGAACGGGGCAGGGACGAGCTCCTACAATGAGCAGTTCTTC. Residues: CASSLNGAGTSSYNEQFF. The variable domain in full, completed from reference TRBV5-1 and TRBJ2-1, reads KAGVTQTPRYLIKTRGQQVTLSCSPISGHRSVSWYQQTPGQGLQFLFEYFSETQRNKGNFPGRFSGRQFSNSRSEMNVSTLELGDSALYLCASSLNGAGTSSYNEQFFGPGTRLTVL.

The sample holds many counts of this clonotype. The chain links TRBV15 to TRBJ2-1, with 11 bases matching TRBD2. J gave up 6 bases and V 0 bases, and 1 base lay outside the gene matches. This CDR3 is 15 amino acids long. Germline CDR1 and CDR2: LNHNV and YYDKDF (reference sequence). CDR3 in amino acids: CATSRELAGVNEQFF. DNA for the CDR3: TGTGCCACCAGCAGAGAACTAGCGGGAGTCAATGAGCAGTTCTTC.

This clonotype was counted at least ten times. V and J are TRBV10-3 and TRBJ2-7; D gene uncertain. Trimming took off 3 bases at V and 5 bases at J, with 5 bases between the two ends. CDR3 length: 11 residues. Germline V gives CDR1 ENHRY, CDR2 SYGVKD. CDR3 sequence: CAISDRDEQYF. The CDR3, as DNA: TGTGCCATCAGTGATAGGGACGAGCAGTACTTC.